This T cell receptor (beta chain) was captured in a study of response to subunit inactivated influenza vaccine. MiXCR, run by TCRdb on the RT-PCR reads, gives a single entry per CDR3 protein. Among a few hundred thousand distinct CDR3 sequences listed, 14% were seen once. The source is a man between 45 and 60 years old who received an inactivated influenza vaccine. Specimen: PBMCs from blood, collected 11 to 12 days after vaccination.

Here the CDR3 DNA reads TGTGCCAGCAGCTTGGTCCCAGAAACAGGGGGCCGAGGCGGGGAGCTGTTTTTT. Translation gives CASSLVPETGGRGGELFF. The chain has TRBV11-2 and TRBJ2-2; 9 bases map to TRBD1. CDR1 is SGHAT, CDR2 FQNNGV, per germline. The V segment lost 3 bases and the J segment 7 bases; nucleotides outside the gene matches: 15. The CDR3 totals 18 residues.